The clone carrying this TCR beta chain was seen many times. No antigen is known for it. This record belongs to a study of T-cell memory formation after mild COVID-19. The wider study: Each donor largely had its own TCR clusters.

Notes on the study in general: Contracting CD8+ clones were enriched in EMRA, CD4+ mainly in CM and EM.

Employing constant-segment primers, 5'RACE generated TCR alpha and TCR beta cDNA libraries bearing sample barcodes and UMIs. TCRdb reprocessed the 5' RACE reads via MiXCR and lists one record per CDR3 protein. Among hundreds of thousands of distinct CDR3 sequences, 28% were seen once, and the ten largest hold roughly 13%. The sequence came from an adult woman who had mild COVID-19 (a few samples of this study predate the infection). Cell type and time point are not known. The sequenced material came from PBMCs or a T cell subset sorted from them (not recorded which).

The CDR3 protein is CATSRGAGENTGELFF. In DNA, the CDR3 is TGTGCCACCAGCAGAGGAGCGGGAGAGAACACCGGGGAGCTGTTTTTT. The V gene is TRBV15, the J gene TRBJ2-2; 8 bases are a match to TRBD2. The trim removed 1 base at V and 1 base at J, leaving 2 bases unmatched. Germline CDR1 is LNHNV and CDR2 is YYDKDF (reference sequence). This CDR3 is built from 16 residues.